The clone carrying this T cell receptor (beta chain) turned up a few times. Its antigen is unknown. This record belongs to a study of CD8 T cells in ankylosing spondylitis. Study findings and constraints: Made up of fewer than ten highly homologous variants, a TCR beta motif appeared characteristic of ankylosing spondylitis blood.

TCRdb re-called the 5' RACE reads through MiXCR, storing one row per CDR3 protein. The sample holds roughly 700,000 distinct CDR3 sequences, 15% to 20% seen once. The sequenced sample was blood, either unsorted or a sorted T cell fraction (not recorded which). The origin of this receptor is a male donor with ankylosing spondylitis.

The chain's CDR3 is CASSQLAGYPNEQFF. The CDR3 DNA reads as TGCGCCAGCAGCCAGCTAGCGGGATATCCTAATGAGCAGTTCTTC. The rearrangement uses TRBV4-3 and TRBJ2-1, with 9 positions matching TRBD2. The CDR3 extends over 15 amino acids. With 3 bases clipped from V and 7 bases from J, the junction kept 7 bases outside the gene matches. Looked up from germline, CDR1 is LGHNA and CDR2 is YSLEER.